This T cell receptor (beta chain) was observed in a study of T cell repertoires in cytomegalovirus infection. This clonotype was seen once. Antigen unknown. TCRdb called the reads again in MiXCR, with one record for every CDR3 protein. The sample includes approximately 120,000 distinct CDR3 sequences, around 30% seen only once; the top ten take 80% to 90%. Trimming took 0 bases from V and 9 from J, leaving 4 bases between them. In germline, CDR1 is SGHNT, CDR2 YYREEE (reference sequence). The CDR3 has 11 amino acids. This sample comprised CD8+ T cells from cultured PBMCs, obtained from culture after CMV antigen stimulation. The genes are TRBV5-4 and TRBJ2-1; no reliable D call. This TCR was recovered from a human donor in good health (CMV status not recorded). Some clones in this sample may be carry-over from other donors' samples. The DNA of the CDR3 is TGTGCCAGCAGCTTGGCCACTGAGCAGTTCTTC. This gives the protein CASSLATEQFF.